These 25 T cell receptor beta chains were all obtained from the same sample, sequenced in a study of cytomegalovirus exposure and HLA in healthy donors. Clones were read by immunoSEQ multiplex PCR, and TCRdb kept only the in-frame ones, dropping some. The table lists about 70,000 clones, roughly 94% of them singletons. Sequencing was carried out using PBMCs. The origin of the receptors is a woman aged 18-29 years in good health and CMV-seropositive.

This clone was observed a single time. V is TRBV30 and J is TRBJ2-7; TRBD1 matches at 8 bases. The CDR3 has 13 amino acids. Trimming took 4 bases from V and 3 from J; bases not matched to a gene: 5. The germline gives CDR1 GTSNPN, CDR2 SVGIG (reference sequence). The CDR3 sequence is CAWKRQGNYEQYF. Here the CDR3 DNA reads TGTGCCTGGAAAAGACAGGGGAACTACGAGCAGTACTTC.

The rearrangement uses TRBV16 and TRBJ1-6, with TRBD1 matching over 9 bases. This CDR3 spans 19 amino acids. The V gene end was trimmed by 8 bases and the J gene end by 6 bases; junction bases not matched to a gene: 20. The germline V gene has CDR1 KGHSY and CDR2 FQNENV. CDR3 sequence reads: CASRSSPVTGGDGNSPLHF. CDR3 sequence (DNA): TGTGCCAGCCGATCGAGCCCCGTCACAGGGGGCGACGGTAATTCACCCCTCCACTTT.

The table lists this clone with a few counts. The chain combines TRBV6-1 with TRBJ1-1, with a tentative D call TRBD1 (5 bases). Germline assignment: CDR1 MNHNS and CDR2 SASEGT. The CDR3 is made up of 12 amino acids. The V end lost 1 base, the J end lost 5 bases, and 5 bases lay between the germline ends. For the CDR3, the DNA is TGTGCCAGCAGTGAAGAGGGGACTGAAGCTTTCTTT. This codes for CASSEEGTEAFF.

This clone was found once. V gene TRBV15 combines with J gene TRBJ2-1; the match to TRBD2 covers 13 bases. The CDR3 contains 15 residues. CDR1 is LNHNV and CDR2 is YYDKDF in the germline V gene (reference sequence). The V and J ends lost 7 bases and 8 bases, in that order; junction bases with no gene match: 8. This CDR3 reads CATNSGTSGAHEQFF. In DNA form, the CDR3 reads TGTGCCACCAACTCCGGGACTAGCGGGGCACATGAGCAGTTCTTC.

The chain employs TRBV2 and TRBJ2-2, with 9 bases that match TRBD1. This CDR3 has 18 amino acids. Germline-derived CDR1 and CDR2 are SNHLY and FYNNEI. V shed 5 bases and J 6 bases; nucleotides not matched to a gene: 16. For the CDR3, the DNA is TGTGCCAGCAGTACCTTCGGACAGGGGTCCCTCAGGGCCGGGGAGCTGTTTTTT. It yields the protein CASSTFGQGSLRAGELFF.

This chain uses TRBV7-9 with TRBJ2-4, with 7 bases lining up with TRBD1. Trimming cost V 1 base and J 8 bases; bases outside gene matches: 5. The CDR3 totals 14 residues. CDR1 and CDR2 from the germline V gene are SEHNR and FQNEAQ (reference sequence). The CDR3 nucleotides read TGTGCCAGCAGCTTAGGTTGGCAGGGGGACATTCAGTACTTC. Translated, it gives CASSLGWQGDIQYF.

The chain recombines TRBV7-8 with TRBJ2-5, with 8 bases identical to TRBD1. The CDR3 covers 18 residues. J lost 4 bases, V lost 4 bases, and 17 bases had no gene match. Germline-derived CDR1 and CDR2 are SGHVS and FQNEAQ. CDR3: CASSSGPTGEGSTETQYF. The CDR3 DNA reads as TGTGCCAGCAGCTCCGGGCCGACAGGGGAAGGGTCCACAGAGACCCAGTACTTC.

The CDR3 is CASSFNPGRSYEQYF. DNA of the CDR3: TGCGCCAGCAGCTTTAACCCAGGCCGTTCCTACGAGCAGTACTTC. This chain links TRBV5-1 with TRBJ2-7; the D is unclear. CDR1 is SGHRS and CDR2 is YFSETQ in the germline V gene. The CDR3 is made up of 15 amino acids. V was clipped by 2 bases and J by 1 base, with 13 bases between them.

The chain couples TRBV5-4 to TRBJ2-7; D unresolved. V lost 4 bases and J 2 bases, leaving 19 bases between the germline ends. This CDR3 spans 16 amino acids. Germline V lookup: CDR1 SGHNT, CDR2 YYREEE (reference sequence). CDR3 in amino acids: CASSAGSRNSPYEQYF. The CDR3, as DNA: TGTGCCAGCAGCGCCGGCAGTCGCAATAGCCCCTACGAGCAGTACTTC.

The table lists this clone with a few counts. V is TRBV6-4 and J is TRBJ1-3, with a weak D call TRBD1 (5 bases). The germline V gene has CDR1 MRHNA and CDR2 SNTAGT. V lost 5 bases and J lost 0, with 23 bases in between. The length of the CDR3 is 19 residues. This CDR3 is CASSIIGTVDPSSGNTIYF. The CDR3 DNA sequence: TGTGCCAGCAGTATAATAGGGACTGTGGACCCGAGCTCTGGAAACACCATATATTTT.

The gene calls are TRBV7-9 and TRBJ1-3; D is undetermined. The CDR3 is 13 residues long. With 3 bases removed from V and 3 bases from J, the gap between germline ends came to 6 bases. From germline, CDR1 is SEHNR and CDR2 FQNEAQ (reference sequence). CDR3 in DNA: TGTGCCAGCAGCTTTCAGGTTGGAAACACCATATATTTT. Its protein is CASSFQVGNTIYF.

This clone has just one count. The V and J genes are TRBV9 and TRBJ2-1; 8 bases map to TRBD1. The V gene end was trimmed by 0 bases and the J gene end by 6 bases; junction bases not matched to a gene: 14. Germline CDR1 is SGDLS and CDR2 is YYNGEE. This CDR3 is built from 18 residues. CDR3 bases: TGTGCCAGCAGCGTAGATTGGGGTAGGGACAGGCAAATCAATGAGCAGTTCTTC. Residues: CASSVDWGRDRQINEQFF.

In DNA, the CDR3 is TGTGCCAGCAGCTTAGCTGCGGGAGGAGCCTACGAGCAGTACTTC. As protein: CASSLAAGGAYEQYF. This rearrangement joins TRBV7-9 to TRBJ2-7, with 8 positions matching TRBD2. Germline-derived CDR1 and CDR2 are SEHNR and FQNEAQ (reference sequence). CDR3 length equals 15 residues. V gave up 0 bases and J gave up 2 bases; unmatched junction bases: 3.

Here the CDR3 DNA reads TGTGCCAGCAGCCCCACCGGGACTAGCGGTAATGAGCAGTTCTTC. As protein: CASSPTGTSGNEQFF. The V gene is TRBV14, the J gene TRBJ2-1; 11 bases are shared with TRBD2. This CDR3 contains 15 residues. Germline V gene lookup returns CDR1 SGHDN and CDR2 FVKESK. V was pared by 4 bases and J by 7 bases, with 6 bases of the junction left unmatched.

This chain links TRBV7-9 with TRBJ1-4; no clear D gene. The CDR3 has 14 residues. V lost 1 base and J 5 bases, leaving 8 bases between the germline ends. Germline CDR1 reads SEHNR; CDR2 reads FQNEAQ (reference sequence). CDR3 DNA sequence: TGTGCCAGCAGCTTAGAGCCCCTAAATGAAAAACTGTTTTTT. The encoded protein is CASSLEPLNEKLFF.

The chain joins TRBV18 to TRBJ2-1; 9 nucleotides line up with TRBD2. The CDR3 contains 16 residues. Germline CDR1 reads KGHSH; CDR2 reads LQKENI. V lost 3 bases and J lost 6; bases outside the gene matches: 9. The CDR3 sequence: CASSPLAGFSFNEQFF. CDR3 DNA sequence: TGTGCCAGCTCACCTCTAGCGGGATTTTCATTCAATGAGCAGTTCTTC. The full variable domain, its missing parts supplied by reference TRBV18 and TRBJ2-1, is NAGVMQNPRHLVRRRGQEARLRCSPMKGHSHVYWYRQLPEEGLKFMVYLQKENIIDESGMPKERFSAEFPKEGPSILRIQQVVRGDSAAYFCASSPLAGFSFNEQFFGPGTRLTVL.

V usage is TRBV19 and J usage is TRBJ2-7; 7 nucleotides agree with TRBD1. This CDR3 has 16 residues. The germline CDR1 and CDR2 sequences are LNHDA and SQIVND (reference sequence). V lost 3 bases to trimming and J lost 6 bases; unmatched junction nucleotides: 14. CDR3 bases: TGTGCCAGTAGTATCCCGGGACAGTTTAAGGTCCTCGAGCAGTACTTC. Translation: CASSIPGQFKVLEQYF.

The chain links TRBV6-1 to TRBJ1-1; D uncertain. Trimming pared 6 bases from V and 0 bases from J, leaving 14 bases between. The CDR3 has 15 residues. The germline gives CDR1 MNHNS, CDR2 SASEGT. The CDR3 here is CASRDPTGMNTEAFF. CDR3 coding DNA: TGTGCCAGCAGAGACCCCACCGGGATGAACACTGAAGCTTTCTTT.

This clone showed up just once. The chain combines TRBV4-1 with TRBJ2-1, with D perhaps TRBD2 (6 bases). Germline CDR1 reads MGHRA; CDR2 reads YSYEKL. The ends were cut back, 0 bases at V and 15 bases at J, with 15 bases in the middle. The CDR3 contains 13 residues. CDR3 region: CASSQEEGEAMFF. CDR3 nucleotide sequence: TGCGCCAGCAGCCAAGAGGAGGGAGAGGCCATGTTCTTC.

The chain couples TRBV19 to TRBJ2-1; 7 nucleotides match TRBD1. J gave up 0 bases and V 8 bases, and 10 bases lay outside the gene matches. Germline values: CDR1 LNHDA, CDR2 SQIVND (reference sequence). This CDR3 has 16 amino acids. This chain's CDR3 is CASSHRGPTSYNEQFF. Written as DNA, the CDR3 is TGTGCCAGTTCCCACAGGGGCCCCACCTCCTACAATGAGCAGTTCTTC. The full variable domain, completed using reference TRBV19 and TRBJ2-1, is DGGITQSPKYLFRKEGQNVTLSCEQNLNHDAMYWYRQDPGQGLRLIYYSQIVNDFQKGDIAEGYSVSREKKESFPLTVTSAQKNPTAFYLCASSHRGPTSYNEQFFGPGTRLTVL.

This clone has a single count. The rearrangement joins TRBV19 to TRBJ2-7; 8 bases are a match to TRBD2. Per the germline V gene, CDR1 is LNHDA and CDR2 is SQIVND (reference sequence). Trimming at V came to 5 bases and at J to 2 bases, leaving 8 bases not matched to a gene. This CDR3 spans 15 amino acids. The DNA for the CDR3 is TGTGCCAGTAGTGATGGCATTAGCGGGACCTACGAGCAGTACTTC. Residues: CASSDGISGTYEQYF.

V gene TRBV5-1 combines with J gene TRBJ2-1; 9 positions match TRBD2. CDR1 is SGHRS, CDR2 YFSETQ, per germline. The CDR3 extends over 17 amino acids. V was clipped by 0 bases and J by 7 bases; unmatched bases: 11. CDR3 sequence (DNA): TGCGCCAGCAGCTTGGGCCCTCTAGCGGGACCCGGGAATGAGCAGTTCTTC. Its protein product is CASSLGPLAGPGNEQFF.

J is TRBJ1-2 and V is TRBV19; 8 nucleotides align to TRBD1. Germline-derived CDR1 and CDR2 are LNHDA and SQIVND (reference sequence). The J segment lost 8 bases and the V segment lost 3 bases, leaving 8 bases of the junction unmatched. The CDR3 extends over 14 amino acids. The CDR3 DNA reads as TGTGCCAGTAGTATGGACAGGGTTTGGGAAGGCTACACCTTC. Protein sequence: CASSMDRVWEGYTF.

The chain joins TRBV19 to TRBJ1-1; possible D gene TRBD1, 6 bases. The V end lost 4 bases, the J end lost 4 bases, and 16 bases lay between the germline ends. Germline loops: CDR1 LNHDA, CDR2 SQIVND (reference sequence). The CDR3 has 15 amino acids. Here the CDR3 reads CASSTMGQGSTEAFF. The CDR3 nucleotides are TGTGCCAGTAGTACCATGGGGCAGGGGTCCACTGAAGCTTTCTTT.

The CDR3 sequence: CASRDTRDNEAGEQYF. CDR3 DNA: TGTGCCAGCAGGGACACCCGGGACAACGAGGCGGGCGAGCAGTACTTC. V is TRBV2 and J is TRBJ2-7, with D maybe TRBD1 (6 bases). V gave up 6 bases and J gave up 6 bases, with 24 bases separating them. CDR3 length: 16 amino acids. Germline CDR1 and CDR2: SNHLY and FYNNEI.